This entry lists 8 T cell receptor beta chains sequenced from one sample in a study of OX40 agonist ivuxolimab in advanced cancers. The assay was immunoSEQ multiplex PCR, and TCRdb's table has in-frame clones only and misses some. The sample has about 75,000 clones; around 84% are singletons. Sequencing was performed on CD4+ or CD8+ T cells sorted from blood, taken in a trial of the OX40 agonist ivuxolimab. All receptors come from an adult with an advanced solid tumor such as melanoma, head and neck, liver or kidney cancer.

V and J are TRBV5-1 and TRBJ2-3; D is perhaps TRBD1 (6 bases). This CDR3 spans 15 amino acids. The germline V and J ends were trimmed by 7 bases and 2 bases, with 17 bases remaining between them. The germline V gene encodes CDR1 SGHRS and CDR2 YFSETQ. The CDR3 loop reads CASALLDSITDTQYF. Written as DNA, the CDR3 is TGCGCCAGCGCCCTGCTGGACAGCATCACAGATACGCAGTATTTT.

CDR3 in DNA: TGTGCCAGCCTGTTTAGCGGGACCACCGGGGAGCTGTTTTTT. It specifies CASLFSGTTGELFF. V and J are TRBV6-5 and TRBJ2-2; 8 bases align to TRBD2. V lost 8 bases, J lost 4 bases, and 6 bases stayed unmatched. Per the germline V gene, CDR1 is MNHEY and CDR2 is SVGAGI. The CDR3 consists of 14 residues.

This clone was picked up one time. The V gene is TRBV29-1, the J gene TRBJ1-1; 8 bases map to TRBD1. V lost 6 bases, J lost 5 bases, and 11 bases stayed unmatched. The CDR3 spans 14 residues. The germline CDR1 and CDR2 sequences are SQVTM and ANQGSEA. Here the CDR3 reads CSVWARTGHTEAFF. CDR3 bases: TGCAGCGTCTGGGCCAGGACAGGGCATACTGAAGCTTTCTTT.

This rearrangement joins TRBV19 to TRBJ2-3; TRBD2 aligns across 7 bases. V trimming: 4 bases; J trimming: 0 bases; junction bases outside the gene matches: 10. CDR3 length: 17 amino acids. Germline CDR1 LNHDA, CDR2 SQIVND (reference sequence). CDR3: CASSRGSSGGSTDTQYF. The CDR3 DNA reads TGTGCCAGTAGTAGAGGGTCTAGCGGAGGGAGCACAGATACGCAGTATTTT.

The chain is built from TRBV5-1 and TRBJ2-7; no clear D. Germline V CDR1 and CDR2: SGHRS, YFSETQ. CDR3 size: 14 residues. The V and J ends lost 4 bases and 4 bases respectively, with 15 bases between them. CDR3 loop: CASSLQAGSYEQYF. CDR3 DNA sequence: TGCGCCAGCAGCCTGCAGGCAGGTTCATACGAGCAGTACTTC.

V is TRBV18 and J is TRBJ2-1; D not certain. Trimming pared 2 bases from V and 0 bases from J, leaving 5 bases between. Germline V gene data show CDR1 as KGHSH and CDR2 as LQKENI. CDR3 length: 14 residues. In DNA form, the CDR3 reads TGTGCCAGCTCACCAGCGAGCTCCTACAATGAGCAGTTCTTC. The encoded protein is CASSPASSYNEQFF.

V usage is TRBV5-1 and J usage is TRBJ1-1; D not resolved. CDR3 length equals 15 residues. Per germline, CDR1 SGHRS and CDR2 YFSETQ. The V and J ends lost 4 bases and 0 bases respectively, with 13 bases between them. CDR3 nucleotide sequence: TGCGCCAGCAGCGCCCTGCCGTCTGTGAACACTGAAGCTTTCTTT. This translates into CASSALPSVNTEAFF.

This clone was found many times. CDR3 residues: CASSSYTNRYEQYF. The CDR3 coding sequence is TGTGCCAGCAGTTCCTACACGAATCGCTACGAGCAGTACTTC. The V call is TRBV28, the J call TRBJ2-7; D is unclear. Germline V gene lookup returns CDR1 MDHEN and CDR2 SYDVKM. The CDR3 is 14 residues long. V lost 4 bases, J lost 3 bases, and 13 bases lay in between. Full variable domain (rest looked up from reference TRBV28 and TRBJ2-7): DVKVTQSSRYLVKRTGEKVFLECVQDMDHENMFWYRQDPGLGLRLIYFSYDVKMKEKGDIPEGYSVSREKKERFSLILESASTNQTSMYLCASSSYTNRYEQYFGPGTRLTVT.